This is a list of T cell receptor beta chains from one sample in a study of blood T cell repertoires in COVID-19. This table comes from immunoSEQ multiplex PCR, and its TCRdb copy is limited to in-frame clones, with some not included. This sample has about 180,000 clones, with about 86% found just once. Sequencing was carried out using peripheral blood. These receptors all come from a man aged 45 to 65 with active or convalescent COVID-19. The CDR3 runs from the conserved cysteine through the conserved F or W. D genes are given only for firm matches. Clone sizes are given selectively: once, few, many, or a class where the clone is expanded.

TRBD1,TRBJ1-5,TRBV6-5,few,CASSPTGVGDQPQHF,TGTGCCAGCAGTCCTACAGGGGTGGGAGATCAGCCCCAGCATTTT
NA,TRBJ1-6,TRBV5-1,NA,CASSLVGGEGGSPLHF,TGCGCCAGCAGCTTGGTCGGGGGTGAAGGTGGTTCACCCCTCCACTTT
NA,TRBJ2-7,TRBV24-1,NA,CATSDPGGDSPYEQYF,TGTGCCACCAGTGATCCCGGGGGGGACAGCCCCTACGAGCAGTACTTC
NA,TRBJ2-5,TRBV6-2/TRBV6-3,NA,CASSYQPAAIEETQYF,TGTGCCAGCAGTTATCAGCCAGCGGCTATAGAAGAGACCCAGTACTTC
NA,TRBJ1-5,TRBV4-1,NA,CASSQSGINEGSNQPQHF,TGCGCCAGCAGCCAAAGCGGGATAAACGAAGGTAGCAATCAGCCCCAGCATTTT
TRBD2,TRBJ2-3,TRBV10-2,NA,CASRGDYEDTQYF,TGCGCCAGCAGGGGGGACTACGAGGATACGCAGTATTTT
TRBD1,TRBJ1-1,TRBV28,few,CASSLVTTGGNTEAFF,TGTGCCAGCAGTTTAGTAACGACAGGGGGGAACACTGAAGCTTTCTTT
TRBD2,TRBJ2-1,TRBV6-1,NA,CASSEVPGGNEQFF,TGTGCCAGCAGTGAAGTCCCGGGGGGGAATGAGCAGTTCTTC
TRBD2,TRBJ2-6,TRBV7-2,NA,CASSLGLGSGANVLTF,TGTGCCAGCAGTCTTGGACTAGGTTCAGGGGCCAACGTCCTGACTTTC
NA,TRBJ1-1,TRBV10-3,NA,CAISGQMGGAFF,TGTGCCATCAGTGGGCAAATGGGGGGAGCTTTCTTT
TRBD1,TRBJ1-4,TRBV6-5,NA,CASSGGDRLNEKLFF,TGTGCCAGCAGCGGCGGGGACAGATTAAATGAAAAACTGTTTTTT
TRBD1,TRBJ2-2,TRBV5-1,NA,CASSTGQGGNTGELFF,TGCGCCAGCAGCACCGGACAGGGGGGGAACACCGGGGAGCTGTTTTTT
NA,TRBJ2-7,TRBV29-1,NA,CSVEDLGGEQYF,TGCAGCGTTGAAGATCTAGGAGGTGAGCAGTACTTC
TRBD2,TRBJ2-3,TRBV2,NA,CASNPRTSGSTDTQYF,TGTGCCAGCAACCCACGGACTAGCGGGAGCACAGATACGCAGTATTTT
NA,TRBJ2-5,TRBV19,once,CASSTSLTRRGKETQYF,TGTGCCAGTAGTACCTCCTTAACTAGGCGCGGAAAAGAGACCCAGTACTTC
NA,TRBJ2-1,TRBV24-1,once,CATSQGYNEQFF,TGTGCCACCTCGCAGGGCTACAATGAGCAGTTCTTC
NA,TRBJ1-1,TRBV19,NA,CASSPREPHTEAFF,TGTGCCAGTAGTCCCCGGGAGCCCCACACTGAAGCTTTCTTT
TRBD1,TRBJ2-3,TRBV5-1,NA,CASTPVPGQGRTDTQYF,TGCGCCAGCACACCTGTACCGGGACAGGGGAGAACAGATACGCAGTATTTT
TRBD1,TRBJ2-7,TRBV6-5,NA,CASSYAGTGGYEQYF,TGTGCCAGCAGTTACGCCGGGACAGGGGGTTACGAGCAGTACTTC
TRBD1,TRBJ1-2,TRBV2,once,CASSEADDRVGYTF,TGTGCCAGCAGTGAAGCTGACGACAGGGTTGGCTACACCTTC
TRBD1,TRBJ2-7,TRBV15,NA,CATSRDWLGTASYEQYF,TGTGCCACCAGCAGAGATTGGTTAGGGACAGCGTCCTACGAGCAGTACTTC
TRBD2,TRBJ2-5,TRBV2,NA,CASSVGTSGRAPETQYF,TGTGCCAGCAGTGTCGGGACTAGCGGGAGGGCCCCAGAGACCCAGTACTTC
NA,TRBJ1-2,TRBV5-1,NA,CASSPMTQGSNYGYTF,TGCGCCAGCAGCCCTATGACTCAGGGCTCTAACTATGGCTACACCTTC
TRBD1,TRBJ1-6,TRBV28,NA,CASSYGQGVNSPLHF,TGTGCCAGCAGTTACGGACAGGGGGTAAATTCACCCCTCCACTTT
NA,TRBJ1-1,TRBV10-1,NA,CASSEQQNTEAFF,TGCGCCAGCAGTGAACAACAGAACACTGAAGCTTTCTTT
TRBD1,TRBJ1-2,TRBV28,NA,CASSSSGTVNYGYTF,TGTGCCAGCAGTTCATCCGGGACAGTAAACTATGGCTACACCTTC
NA,TRBJ1-5,TRBV30,once,CAWSPGLNQPQHF,TGTGCCTGGAGTCCGGGTCTCAATCAGCCCCAGCATTTT
NA,TRBJ1-4,TRBV19,NA,CASSPHRDATNEKLFF,TGTGCCAGTAGTCCCCACAGGGATGCAACTAATGAAAAACTGTTTTTT
TRBD1,TRBJ1-5,TRBV19,NA,CASRRQGVSNQPQHF,TGTGCCAGTAGGAGACAGGGGGTTAGTAATCAGCCCCAGCATTTT
NA,TRBJ2-5,TRBV19,NA,CASSTLGGGFETQYF,TGTGCCAGTAGTACCCTTGGGGGGGGCTTCGAGACCCAGTACTTC
NA,TRBJ1-2,TRBV2,NA,CASRGLHGYTF,TGTGCCAGCAGGGGGCTGCATGGCTACACCTTC
TRBD1,TRBJ1-2,TRBV6-1,NA,CASSEASQGEDTF,TGTGCCAGCAGTGAAGCCTCTCAGGGGGAGGACACCTTC
NA,TRBJ1-5,TRBV10-3,NA,CAISGGPQGNQPQHF,TGTGCCATCAGTGGGGGCCCCCAAGGCAATCAGCCCCAGCATTTT
TRBD1,TRBJ2-2,TRBV24-1,NA,CATSDMTGPNTGELFF,TGTGCCACCAGTGACATGACAGGGCCGAACACCGGGGAGCTGTTTTTT
TRBD2,TRBJ2-1,TRBV4-3,NA,CASSQNSGGEQFF,TGCGCCAGCAGCCAAAATAGCGGGGGTGAGCAGTTCTTC
TRBD2,TRBJ2-5,TRBV19,NA,CASSTIAGEGQETQYF,TGTGCCAGTAGTACCATAGCGGGAGAGGGACAAGAGACCCAGTACTTC
TRBD1,TRBJ2-7,TRBV5-1,NA,CASSLGQGRDEQYF,TGCGCCAGCAGCTTGGGACAGGGTAGAGACGAGCAGTACTTC
NA,TRBJ2-1,TRBV10-3,NA,CAISSRGRTYNEQFF,TGTGCCATCAGTTCTAGGGGCCGAACCTACAATGAGCAGTTCTTC
NA,TRBJ1-1,TRBV12-5,NA,CASGLVPMRGTEAFF,TGTGCTAGTGGTTTGGTACCCATGAGGGGGACTGAAGCTTTCTTT
NA,TRBJ1-2,TRBV11-2,NA,CASGSGHSYGYTF,TGTGCCAGCGGTTCAGGGCATAGCTATGGCTACACCTTC
TRBD2,TRBJ2-7,TRBV6-5,NA,CASSRSGSGYEQYF,TGTGCCAGCAGTCGTAGCGGGAGTGGCTACGAGCAGTACTTC
TRBD1,TRBJ1-2,TRBV7-9,NA,CASTLLGTEIYGYTF,TGTGCCAGCACCCTTCTGGGGACAGAAATTTATGGCTACACCTTC
NA,TRBJ1-5,TRBV6-5,NA,CASRGGAGNQPQHF,TGTGCCAGCAGAGGTGGGGCTGGCAATCAGCCCCAGCATTTT